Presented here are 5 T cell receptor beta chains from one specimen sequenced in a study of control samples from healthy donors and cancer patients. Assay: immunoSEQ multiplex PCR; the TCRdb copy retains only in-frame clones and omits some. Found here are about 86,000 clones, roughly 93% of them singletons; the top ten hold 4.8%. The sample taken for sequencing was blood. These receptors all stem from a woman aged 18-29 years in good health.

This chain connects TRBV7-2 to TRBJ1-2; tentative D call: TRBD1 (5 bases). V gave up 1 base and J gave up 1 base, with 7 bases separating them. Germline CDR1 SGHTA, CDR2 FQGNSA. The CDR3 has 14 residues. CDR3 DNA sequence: TGTGCCAGCAGCTTAGTTGACAGTAACTATGGCTACACCTTC. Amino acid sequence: CASSLVDSNYGYTF.

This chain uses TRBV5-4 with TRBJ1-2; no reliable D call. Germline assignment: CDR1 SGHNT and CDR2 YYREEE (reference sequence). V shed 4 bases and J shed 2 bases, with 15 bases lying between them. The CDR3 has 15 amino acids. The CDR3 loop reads CASSRKATENYGYTF. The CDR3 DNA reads TGTGCCAGCAGCCGTAAGGCGACGGAAAACTATGGCTACACCTTC.

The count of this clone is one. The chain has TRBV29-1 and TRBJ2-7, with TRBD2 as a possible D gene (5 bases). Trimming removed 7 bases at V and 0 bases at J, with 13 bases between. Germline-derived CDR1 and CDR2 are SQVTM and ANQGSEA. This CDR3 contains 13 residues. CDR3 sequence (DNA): TGCAGCGCAAGGACGGGGAGCTCCTACGAGCAGTACTTC. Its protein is CSARTGSSYEQYF.

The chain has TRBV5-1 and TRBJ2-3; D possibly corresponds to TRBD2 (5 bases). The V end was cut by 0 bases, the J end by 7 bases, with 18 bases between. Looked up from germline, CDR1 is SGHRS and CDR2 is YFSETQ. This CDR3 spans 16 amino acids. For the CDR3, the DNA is TGCGCCAGCAGCTTGGCCAGCGGACTTATGTCAAATACGCAGTATTTT. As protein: CASSLASGLMSNTQYF.

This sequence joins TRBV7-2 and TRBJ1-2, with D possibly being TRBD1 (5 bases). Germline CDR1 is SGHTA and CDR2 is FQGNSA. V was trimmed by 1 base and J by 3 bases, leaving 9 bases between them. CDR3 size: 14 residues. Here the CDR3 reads CASSLVEGHYGYTF. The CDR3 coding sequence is TGTGCCAGCAGCTTAGTAGAGGGACACTATGGCTACACCTTC.